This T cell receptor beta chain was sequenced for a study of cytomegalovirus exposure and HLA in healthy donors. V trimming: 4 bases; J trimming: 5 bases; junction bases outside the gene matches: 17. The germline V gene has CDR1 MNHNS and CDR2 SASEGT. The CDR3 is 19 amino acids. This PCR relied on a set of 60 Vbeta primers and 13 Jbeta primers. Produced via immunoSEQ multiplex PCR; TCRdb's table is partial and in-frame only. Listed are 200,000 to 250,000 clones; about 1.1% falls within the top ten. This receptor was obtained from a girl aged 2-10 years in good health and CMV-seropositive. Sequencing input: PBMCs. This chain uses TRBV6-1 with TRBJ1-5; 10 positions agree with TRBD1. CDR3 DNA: TGTGCCAGCAGTGTTAACTCGGCGGCGACAGGGGGCTCTGATCAGCCCCAGCATTTT. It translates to CASSVNSAATGGSDQPQHF.